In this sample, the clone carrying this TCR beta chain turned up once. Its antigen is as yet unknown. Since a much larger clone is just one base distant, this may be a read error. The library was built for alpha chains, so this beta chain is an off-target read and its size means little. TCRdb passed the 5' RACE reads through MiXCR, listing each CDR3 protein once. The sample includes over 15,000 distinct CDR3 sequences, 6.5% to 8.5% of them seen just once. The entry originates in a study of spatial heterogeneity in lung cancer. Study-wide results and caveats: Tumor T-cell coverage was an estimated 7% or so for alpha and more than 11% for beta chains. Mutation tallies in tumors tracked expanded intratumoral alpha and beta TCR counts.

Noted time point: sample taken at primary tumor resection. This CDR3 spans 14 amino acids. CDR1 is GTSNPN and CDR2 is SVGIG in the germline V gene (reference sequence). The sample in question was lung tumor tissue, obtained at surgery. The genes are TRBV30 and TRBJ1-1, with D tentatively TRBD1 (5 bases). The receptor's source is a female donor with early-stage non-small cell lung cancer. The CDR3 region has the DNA TGTGACTGGAGGGGCAGGGCCCAGAACACTGAAGCTTTCTTT. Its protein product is CDWRGRAQNTEAFF. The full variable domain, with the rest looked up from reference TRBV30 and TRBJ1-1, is SQTIHQWPATLVQPVGSPLSLECTVEGTSNPNLYWYRQAAGRGLQLLFYSVGIGQISSEVPQNLSASRPQDRQFILSSKKLLLSDSGFYLCDWRGRAQNTEAFFGQGTRLTVV.